This T cell receptor (beta chain) was profiled in a study of blood T cell repertoires in COVID-19. Study background: The United States, Italy and Spain supplied acute and convalescent COVID-19 samples. T cells, B-cell-depleted T cells, or PBMCs provided the cDNA or gDNA that served as material.

With 2 bases removed from V and 2 bases from J, the gap between germline ends came to 6 bases. The CDR3 length is 13 residues. Looked up from germline, CDR1 is MNHNS and CDR2 is SASEGT. How the authors handled the data: Estimated nucleated cell counts came from reference gene primer amplification. Profiled with immunoSEQ multiplex PCR; TCRdb holds only in-frame clones, not every one. The V and J calls and clone size are taken from that table; D and trimming were inferred from the DNA. The sample lists 200,000 or so clones; around 84% were seen once. Sequenced input: peripheral blood. The chain links TRBV6-1 to TRBJ1-1; D is unresolved. The sequence derives from a man aged 25-40 years with active or convalescent COVID-19. The CDR3: CASSERTNTEAFF. In DNA, the CDR3 is TGTGCCAGCAGTGAACGGACTAACACTGAAGCTTTCTTT.